A single sample is the source of the 22 T cell receptor beta chains below, sequenced in a study of beta chain features in type 1 diabetes. TCRB transcripts that were expressed got sequenced, as all of the isolated RNA had been reverse transcribed. The data were produced by immunoSEQ multiplex PCR, yet TCRdb's version contains in-frame clones alone and is incomplete. The data hold more than 50,000 clones, with 59% observed a single time. Sequencing was carried out using Tregs from blood. These receptors all stem from a woman aged 18-29 years in good health.

V gene TRBV27 combines with J gene TRBJ2-4, with 10 bases lining up with TRBD2. Germline V lookup: CDR1 MNHEY, CDR2 SMNVEV (reference sequence). The CDR3 is made up of 17 amino acids. Trimming at V came to 3 bases and at J to 5 bases, leaving 10 bases not matched to a gene. The CDR3 sequence: CASSFVVAGGTENIQYF. CDR3 sequence (DNA): TGTGCCAGCAGTTTTGTAGTAGCGGGAGGTACGGAAAACATTCAGTACTTC.

The V call is TRBV6-6, the J call TRBJ2-7; 11 positions agree with TRBD2. The CDR3 covers 14 residues. The germline V gene encodes CDR1 MNHNY and CDR2 SVGAGI (reference sequence). V gave up 6 bases and J gave up 1 base; unmatched junction bases: 2. CDR3 loop: CASSRLAGSYEQYF. CDR3 DNA: TGTGCCAGCAGCCGACTAGCGGGGTCCTACGAGCAGTACTTC.

The table lists this clone with a few counts. This sequence joins TRBV5-1 and TRBJ2-1, with D possibly TRBD1 on 7 matching bases. V gave up 2 bases and J gave up 0 bases, with 21 bases separating them. CDR1 is SGHRS and CDR2 is YFSETQ in the germline V gene. This CDR3 has 19 amino acids. The CDR3 nucleotides are TGCGCCAGCAGCTTCCTGGGGGGAGCAGGGGGGAGCTCCTACAATGAGCAGTTCTTC. This codes for CASSFLGGAGGSSYNEQFF.

The CDR3 reads CASGWSGPSYNEQFF. The CDR3 region has the DNA TGTGCTAGTGGTTGGAGCGGGCCGTCCTACAATGAGCAGTTCTTC. The rearrangement uses TRBV12-5 and TRBJ2-1, with D possibly TRBD2 on 6 matching bases. The CDR3 runs 15 residues. Looked up from germline, CDR1 is LGHNT and CDR2 is FRNRAP. V gave up 4 bases and J gave up 1 base, with 11 bases separating them.

The V gene is TRBV7-2, the J gene TRBJ2-5, with no clear D. Germline CDR1 SGHTA, CDR2 FQGNSA. The V end lost 5 bases, the J end lost 5 bases, and 9 bases lay between the germline ends. There are 12 residues in the CDR3. CDR3 loop: CASSRSGETQYF. For the CDR3, the DNA is TGTGCCAGCAGCCGATCCGGGGAGACCCAGTACTTC.

The chain combines TRBV20-1 with TRBJ2-1; tentatively, D is TRBD1 (6 bases). The CDR3 spans 11 residues. Trimming removed 5 bases from V and 9 bases from J, with 11 bases in between. In germline, CDR1 is DFQATT, CDR2 SNEGSKA (reference sequence). The CDR3 spells CSAQRGSEQFF. The CDR3 bases are TGCAGTGCTCAGAGGGGGAGTGAGCAGTTCTTC.

The rearrangement joins TRBV7-9 to TRBJ1-1; no clear D gene. CDR1 is SEHNR, CDR2 FQNEAQ, per germline (reference sequence). Trimming cost V 4 bases and J 8 bases, with 5 bases left between them. The CDR3 sequence is 10 residues long. CDR3 in amino acids: CASSWAEAFF. CDR3 nucleotide sequence: TGTGCCAGCAGCTGGGCGGAAGCTTTCTTT.

This clone was seen a few times. The chain employs TRBV5-1 and TRBJ2-5; the match to TRBD1 covers 7 bases. Germline loops: CDR1 SGHRS, CDR2 YFSETQ. V was pared by 4 bases and J by 1 base, with 4 bases of the junction left unmatched. The CDR3 spans 14 residues. The CDR3 DNA reads TGCGCCAGCAGCACCACAGGGGCCCAAGAGACCCAGTACTTC. Amino acid sequence: CASSTTGAQETQYF.

This clone was counted a few times. The chain combines TRBV5-4 with TRBJ2-5; TRBD2 matches at 8 bases. CDR1 is SGHNT and CDR2 is YYREEE in the germline V gene (reference sequence). The CDR3 totals 16 residues. Trimming took 4 bases from V and 1 from J; bases not matched to a gene: 9. CDR3 in DNA: TGTGCCAGCAGCCCCCTCCATAGCGGGGTCCAAGAGACCCAGTACTTC. Encoded protein: CASSPLHSGVQETQYF.

The DNA for the CDR3 is TGCGCCAGCAGCACCCCGGGACAGGGGCAAGAGACCCAGTACTTC. It encodes CASSTPGQGQETQYF. The chain employs TRBV5-1 and TRBJ2-5, with 10 bases lining up with TRBD1. Trimming took 4 bases from V and 2 from J; bases not matched to a gene: 5. From germline, CDR1 is SGHRS and CDR2 YFSETQ. The CDR3 loop spans 15 amino acids.

The genes are TRBV5-1 and TRBJ2-1, with 8 nucleotides matching TRBD1. The CDR3 contains 17 residues. CDR1 is SGHRS, CDR2 YFSETQ, per germline. Trimming cost V 5 bases and J 2 bases; bases outside gene matches: 12. The CDR3 nucleotides are TGCGCCAGCAGAGACACTGGACAGGGTTGGGCCTACAATGAGCAGTTCTTC. It yields the protein CASRDTGQGWAYNEQFF.

The sample holds a few counts of this clone. The chain employs TRBV5-1 and TRBJ2-1; 7 bases are a match to TRBD2. The CDR3 extends over 13 amino acids. Trimming cost V 5 bases and J 9 bases; bases outside gene matches: 8. The V gene's germline CDR1 is SGHRS and CDR2 YFSETQ. The CDR3 here is CASRPGLVGEQFF. For the CDR3, the DNA is TGCGCCAGCAGGCCCGGACTAGTCGGTGAGCAGTTCTTC.

This chain connects TRBV6-6 to TRBJ2-5; D is possibly TRBD1 (6 bases). Germline V gives CDR1 MNHNY, CDR2 SVGAGI (reference sequence). The CDR3 is made up of 14 amino acids. Trimming left V 0 bases short and J 7 bases short, with 12 bases between. CDR3 in DNA: TGTGCCAGCAGTTACTCGTCTCTACAGGGGACCCAGTACTTC. Its translation is CASSYSSLQGTQYF.

The chain joins TRBV10-3 to TRBJ1-6; 10 bases map to TRBD1. The CDR3 is made up of 14 amino acids. The V gene end was trimmed by 6 bases and the J gene end by 8 bases; junction bases not matched to a gene: 4. Germline V gene lookup returns CDR1 ENHRY and CDR2 SYGVKD. The CDR3 reads CAIRPDRGHSPLHF. The DNA of the CDR3 is TGTGCCATCAGACCAGACAGGGGGCATTCACCCCTCCACTTT.

This sequence joins TRBV5-1 and TRBJ2-7; 9 bases align to TRBD1. This CDR3 has 14 amino acids. V was clipped by 4 bases and J by 1 base; unmatched bases: 3. Germline CDR1 and CDR2: SGHRS and YFSETQ. The CDR3 nucleotides read TGCGCCAGCAGCGAGACAGGGGGGTCCTACGAGCAGTACTTC. It encodes CASSETGGSYEQYF.

V gene TRBV27 combines with J gene TRBJ2-3, with D possibly TRBD2 on 6 matching bases. CDR1 is MNHEY and CDR2 is SMNVEV in the germline V gene (reference sequence). This CDR3 has 13 residues. V shed 8 bases and J shed 1 base, with 10 bases lying between them. The CDR3 DNA follows: TGTGCCAGCGGGGAGGCGGGCACAGATACGCAGTATTTT. Its translation: CASGEAGTDTQYF.

V is TRBV7-9 and J is TRBJ2-6; 7 nucleotides match TRBD1. After removal of 3 bases from V and 4 bases from J, the junction contained 3 bases not matched to a gene. The CDR3 has 15 amino acids. Germline values: CDR1 SEHNR, CDR2 FQNEAQ (reference sequence). The DNA for the CDR3 is TGTGCCAGCAGCTTTACAGGGGCGGGGGCCAACGTCCTGACTTTC. Its protein is CASSFTGAGANVLTF.

The chain's CDR3 is CASSPGAGGLETQYF. In DNA form, the CDR3 reads TGCGCCAGCAGCCCAGGAGCGGGGGGCCTGGAGACCCAGTACTTC. The genes are TRBV5-1 and TRBJ2-5, with 9 bases lining up with TRBD2. This CDR3 has 15 residues. V lost 4 bases, J lost 5 bases, and 9 bases stayed unmatched. Per the germline V gene, CDR1 is SGHRS and CDR2 is YFSETQ.

This sequence joins TRBV30 and TRBJ2-7; 8 bases match TRBD1. This CDR3 region has 12 residues. The trim removed 4 bases at V and 6 bases at J, leaving 5 bases unmatched. Germline lookup yields CDR1 GTSNPN and CDR2 SVGIG (reference sequence). CDR3 in amino acids: CAWMGRGPEQYF. Here the CDR3 DNA reads TGTGCCTGGATGGGCAGGGGGCCCGAGCAGTACTTC.

The CDR3 DNA sequence: TGCGCCAGCAGCTTCCAGGGCTCCCCCGGGGAGCTGTTTTTT. Amino acids: CASSFQGSPGELFF. J is TRBJ2-2 and V is TRBV5-1, with a possible D match to TRBD1 (5 bases). Germline CDR1 and CDR2: SGHRS and YFSETQ. This CDR3 comprises 14 residues. V gave up 2 bases and J gave up 6 bases, with 11 bases separating them.

The chain recombines TRBV11-2 with TRBJ2-3, with 7 bases identical to TRBD1. CDR1 SGHAT and CDR2 FQNNGV come from the germline V gene. This CDR3 contains 15 residues. V was clipped by 4 bases and J by 1 base; unmatched bases: 5. This chain's CDR3 is CASSSSGTGTDTQYF. The CDR3 DNA follows: TGTGCCAGCAGCTCCTCCGGGACAGGCACAGATACGCAGTATTTT.

CDR3 sequence: CASSLATGAGNQPQHF. The DNA of the CDR3 is TGTGCCAGCAGCTTAGCCACAGGGGCTGGCAATCAGCCCCAGCATTTT. The rearrangement uses TRBV7-9 and TRBJ1-5; 7 bases line up with TRBD1. Trimming took 0 bases from V and 2 from J; bases not matched to a gene: 4. Germline CDR1 reads SEHNR; CDR2 reads FQNEAQ (reference sequence). This CDR3 spans 16 amino acids.